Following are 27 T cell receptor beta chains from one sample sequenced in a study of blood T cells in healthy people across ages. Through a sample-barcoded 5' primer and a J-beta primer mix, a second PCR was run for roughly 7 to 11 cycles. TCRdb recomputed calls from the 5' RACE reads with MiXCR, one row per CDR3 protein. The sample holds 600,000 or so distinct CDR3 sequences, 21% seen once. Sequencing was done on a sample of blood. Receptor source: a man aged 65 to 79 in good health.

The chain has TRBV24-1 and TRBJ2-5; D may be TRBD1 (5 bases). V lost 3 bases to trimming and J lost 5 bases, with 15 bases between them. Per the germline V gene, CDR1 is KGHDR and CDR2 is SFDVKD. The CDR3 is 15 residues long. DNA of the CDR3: TGTGCCACCAGTGATCCTAACCCAGGGAAGGAGACCCAGTACTTC. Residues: CATSDPNPGKETQYF.

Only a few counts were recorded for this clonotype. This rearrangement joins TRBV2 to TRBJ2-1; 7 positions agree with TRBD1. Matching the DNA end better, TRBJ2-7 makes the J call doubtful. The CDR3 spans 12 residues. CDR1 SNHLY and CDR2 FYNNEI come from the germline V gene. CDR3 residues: CASTRTGAEQYF. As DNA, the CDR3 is TGTGCCAGCACCCGAACAGGGGCCGAGCAGTACTTC.

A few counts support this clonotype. The CDR3 sequence is CASSSRYF. The CDR3 DNA sequence: TGTGCCAGCAGCTCGCGGTACTTC. The V and J genes are TRBV7-8 and TRBJ2-4, with unresolved D. This CDR3 contains 8 residues. The V end lost 4 bases, the J end lost 15 bases, and 4 bases lay between the germline ends. CDR1 and CDR2 from the germline V gene are SGHVS and FQNEAQ.

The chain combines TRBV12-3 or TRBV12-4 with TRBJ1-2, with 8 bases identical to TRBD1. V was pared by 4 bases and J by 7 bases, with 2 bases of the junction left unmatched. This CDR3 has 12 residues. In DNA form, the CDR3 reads TGTGCCAGCAGTTACGGACAGGGTGGCTACACCTTC. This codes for CASSYGQGGYTF.

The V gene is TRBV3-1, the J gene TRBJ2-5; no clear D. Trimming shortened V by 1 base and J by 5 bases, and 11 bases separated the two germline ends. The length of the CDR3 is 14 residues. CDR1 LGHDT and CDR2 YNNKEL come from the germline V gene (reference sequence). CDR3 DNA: TGTGCCAGCAGCCAAGTTGGCAGTAAGGAGACCCAGTACTTC. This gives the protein CASSQVGSKETQYF.

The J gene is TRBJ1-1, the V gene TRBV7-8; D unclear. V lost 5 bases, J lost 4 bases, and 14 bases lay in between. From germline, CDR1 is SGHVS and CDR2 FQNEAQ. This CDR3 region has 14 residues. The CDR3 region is CASSLRAPSTEAFF. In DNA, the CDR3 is TGTGCCAGCAGCCTCCGGGCCCCGAGCACTGAAGCTTTCTTT.

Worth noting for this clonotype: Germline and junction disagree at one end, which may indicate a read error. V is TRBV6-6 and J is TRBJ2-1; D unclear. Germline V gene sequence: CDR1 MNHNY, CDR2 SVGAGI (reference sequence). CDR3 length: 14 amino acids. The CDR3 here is CASSSGSSYNGQFF. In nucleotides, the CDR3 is TGTGCCAGCAGTTCAGGCAGCTCCTACAATGGGCAGTTCTTC.

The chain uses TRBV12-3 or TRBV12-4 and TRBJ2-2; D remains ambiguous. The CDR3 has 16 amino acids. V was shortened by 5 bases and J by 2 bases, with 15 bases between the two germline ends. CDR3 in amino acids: CASSLPDGPNTGELFF. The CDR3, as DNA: TGTGCCAGCAGTCTCCCGGACGGGCCCAACACCGGGGAGCTGTTTTTT.

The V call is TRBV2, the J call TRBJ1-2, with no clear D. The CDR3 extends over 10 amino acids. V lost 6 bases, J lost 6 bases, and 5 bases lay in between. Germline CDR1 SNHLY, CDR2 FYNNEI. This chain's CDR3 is CASRTDGYTF. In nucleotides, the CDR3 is TGTGCCAGCAGGACGGATGGCTACACCTTC.

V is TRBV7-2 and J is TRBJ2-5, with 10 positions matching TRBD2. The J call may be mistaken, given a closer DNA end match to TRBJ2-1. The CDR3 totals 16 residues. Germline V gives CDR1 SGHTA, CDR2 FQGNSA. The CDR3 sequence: CASSLGGGLARNEQFF. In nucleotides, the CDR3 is TGTGCCAGCAGCTTAGGCGGGGGACTAGCGAGGAATGAGCAGTTCTTC.

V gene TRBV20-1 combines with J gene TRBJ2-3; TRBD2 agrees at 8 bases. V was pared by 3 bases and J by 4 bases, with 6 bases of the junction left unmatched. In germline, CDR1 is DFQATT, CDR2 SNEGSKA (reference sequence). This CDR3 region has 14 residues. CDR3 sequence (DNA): TGCAGTGCTAGTTACGGGAGGGCCCCAGATACGCAGTATTTT. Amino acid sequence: CSASYGRAPDTQYF.

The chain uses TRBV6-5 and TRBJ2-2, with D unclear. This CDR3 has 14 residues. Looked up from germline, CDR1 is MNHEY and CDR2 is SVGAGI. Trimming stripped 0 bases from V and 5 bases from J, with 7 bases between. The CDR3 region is CASSYSGLTGELFF. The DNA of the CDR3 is TGTGCCAGCAGTTACTCCGGCCTTACCGGGGAGCTGTTTTTT.

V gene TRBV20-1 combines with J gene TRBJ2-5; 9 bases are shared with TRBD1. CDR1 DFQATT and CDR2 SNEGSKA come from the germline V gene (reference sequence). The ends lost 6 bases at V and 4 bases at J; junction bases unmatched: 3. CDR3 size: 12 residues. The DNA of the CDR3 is TGCAGTGCCACGGGACAGGGAGAGACCCAGTACTTC. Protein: CSATGQGETQYF.

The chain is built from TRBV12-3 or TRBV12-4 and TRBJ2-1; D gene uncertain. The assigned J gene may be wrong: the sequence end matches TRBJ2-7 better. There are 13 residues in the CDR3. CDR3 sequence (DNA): TGTGCCAGCACGATCTTGGGTTCGTACGAGCAGTACTTC. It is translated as CASTILGSYEQYF.

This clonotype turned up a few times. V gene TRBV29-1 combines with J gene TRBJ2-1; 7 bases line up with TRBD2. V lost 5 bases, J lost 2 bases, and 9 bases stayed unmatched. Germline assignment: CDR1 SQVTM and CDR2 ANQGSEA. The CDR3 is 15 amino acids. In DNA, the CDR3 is TGCAGCGTTACCGGGACTACCCTAACCTACAATGAGCAGTTCTTC. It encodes CSVTGTTLTYNEQFF.

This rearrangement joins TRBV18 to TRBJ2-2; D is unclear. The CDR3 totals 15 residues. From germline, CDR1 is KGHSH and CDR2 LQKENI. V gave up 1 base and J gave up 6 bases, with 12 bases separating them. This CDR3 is CASSPQGNGPGELFF. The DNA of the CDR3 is TGTGCCAGCTCACCACAGGGTAATGGGCCCGGGGAGCTGTTTTTT.

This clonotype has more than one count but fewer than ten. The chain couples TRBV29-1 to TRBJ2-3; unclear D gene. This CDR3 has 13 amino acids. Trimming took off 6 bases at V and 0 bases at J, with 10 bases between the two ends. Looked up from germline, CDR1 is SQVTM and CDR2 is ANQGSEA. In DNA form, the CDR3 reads TGCAGCGTCGAACCAAGCAGCACAGATACGCAGTATTTT. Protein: CSVEPSSTDTQYF.

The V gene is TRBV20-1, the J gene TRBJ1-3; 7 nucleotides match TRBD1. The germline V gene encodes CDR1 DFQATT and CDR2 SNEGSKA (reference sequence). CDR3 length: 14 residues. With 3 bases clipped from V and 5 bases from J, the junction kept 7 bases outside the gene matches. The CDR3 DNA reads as TGCAGTGCTAGTAAGCAGGGGGATAGAAACACCATATATTTT. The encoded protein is CSASKQGDRNTIYF.

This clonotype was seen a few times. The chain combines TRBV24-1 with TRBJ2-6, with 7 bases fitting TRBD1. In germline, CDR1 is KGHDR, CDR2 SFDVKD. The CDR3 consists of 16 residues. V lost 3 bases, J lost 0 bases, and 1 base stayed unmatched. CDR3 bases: TGTGCCACCAGTGATCGGGACAGCTCTGGGGCCAACGTCCTGACTTTC. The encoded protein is CATSDRDSSGANVLTF.

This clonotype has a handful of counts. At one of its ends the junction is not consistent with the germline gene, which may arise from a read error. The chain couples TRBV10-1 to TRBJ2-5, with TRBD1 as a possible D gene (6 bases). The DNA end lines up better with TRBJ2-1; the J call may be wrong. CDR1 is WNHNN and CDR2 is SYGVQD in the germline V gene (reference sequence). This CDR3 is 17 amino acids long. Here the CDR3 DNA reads TGCGCCAGCAGTGAGCTGGTTGATAGGCAGGGGTACAATGGGCAGTTCTTC. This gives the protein CASSELVDRQGYNGQFF.

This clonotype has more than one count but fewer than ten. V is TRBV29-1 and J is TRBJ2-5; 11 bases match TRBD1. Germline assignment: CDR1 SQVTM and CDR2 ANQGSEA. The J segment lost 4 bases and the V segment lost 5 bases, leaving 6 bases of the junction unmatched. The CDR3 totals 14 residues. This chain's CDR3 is CSVWDRGSRETQYF. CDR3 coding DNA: TGCAGCGTTTGGGACAGGGGGTCGCGAGAGACCCAGTACTTC.

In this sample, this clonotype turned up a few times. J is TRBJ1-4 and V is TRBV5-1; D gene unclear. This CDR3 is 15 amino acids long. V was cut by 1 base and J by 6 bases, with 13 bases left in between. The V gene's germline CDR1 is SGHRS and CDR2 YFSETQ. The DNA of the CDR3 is TGCGCCAGCAGCTTGTCGGACGGGAGATATGAAAAACTGTTTTTT. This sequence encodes CASSLSDGRYEKLFF.

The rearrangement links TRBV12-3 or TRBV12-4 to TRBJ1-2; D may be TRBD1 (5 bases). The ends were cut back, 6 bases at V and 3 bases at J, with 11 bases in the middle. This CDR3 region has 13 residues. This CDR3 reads CASSPRQYYGYTF. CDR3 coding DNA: TGTGCCAGCAGCCCCCGACAGTACTATGGCTACACCTTC.

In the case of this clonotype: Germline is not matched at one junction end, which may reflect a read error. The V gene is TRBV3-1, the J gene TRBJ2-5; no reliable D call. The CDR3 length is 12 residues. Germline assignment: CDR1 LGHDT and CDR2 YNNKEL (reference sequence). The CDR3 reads CASSQEKSVLNF. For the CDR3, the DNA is TGTGCCAGCAGCCAAGAGAAGAGTGTCCTGAACTTC.

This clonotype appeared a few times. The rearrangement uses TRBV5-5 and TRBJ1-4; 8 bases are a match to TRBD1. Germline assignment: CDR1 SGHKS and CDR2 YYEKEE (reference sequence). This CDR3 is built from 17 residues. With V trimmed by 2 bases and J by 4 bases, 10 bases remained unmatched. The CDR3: CASSFRQGRRDNEKLFF. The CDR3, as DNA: TGTGCCAGCAGCTTTCGACAGGGGAGGAGGGATAATGAAAAACTGTTTTTT.

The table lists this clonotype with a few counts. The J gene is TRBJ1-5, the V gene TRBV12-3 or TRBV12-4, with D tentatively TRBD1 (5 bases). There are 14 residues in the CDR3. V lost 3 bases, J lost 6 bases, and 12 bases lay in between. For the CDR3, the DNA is TGTGCCAGCAGTTTTACTGGGGGGTCTCAGCCCCAGCATTTT. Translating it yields CASSFTGGSQPQHF.

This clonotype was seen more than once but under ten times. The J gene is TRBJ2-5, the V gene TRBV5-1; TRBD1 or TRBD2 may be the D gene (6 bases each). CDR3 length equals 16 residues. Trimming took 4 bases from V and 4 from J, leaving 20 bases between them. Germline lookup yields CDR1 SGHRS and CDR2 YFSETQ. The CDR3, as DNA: TGCGCCAGCAGCCCGGGGGCGACAGCGGTTCGAGAGACCCAGTACTTC. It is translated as CASSPGATAVRETQYF.